The 24 T cell receptor beta chains in this list originate from one sample, sequenced in a study of cytomegalovirus exposure and HLA in healthy donors. PCR employed 60 Vbeta and 13 Jbeta primers. The table came from immunoSEQ multiplex PCR; TCRdb's copy has only in-frame clones and leaves some out. Of tens of thousands of clones listed, 70% to 85% are singletons. The sequencing sample was made of PBMCs. These receptors were collected from a man in his fifties or sixties in good health and CMV-seronegative.

This chain uses TRBV5-1 with TRBJ2-3; 16 bases line up with TRBD2. Per the germline V gene, CDR1 is SGHRS and CDR2 is YFSETQ. The ends lost 4 bases at V and 1 base at J; junction bases unmatched: 6. This CDR3 has 18 residues. The CDR3 DNA sequence: TGCGCCAGCAGCGGGGGACTAGCGGGAGGGGTCGGCACAGATACGCAGTATTTT. This gives the protein CASSGGLAGGVGTDTQYF.

The rearrangement joins TRBV7-2 to TRBJ2-1; 11 bases match TRBD2. The CDR3 consists of 15 residues. Germline lookup yields CDR1 SGHTA and CDR2 FQGNSA. Losses at the gene ends were 1 base for V and 8 bases for J; bases not matched to a gene: 4. The chain's CDR3 is CASSLVAGGPDEQFF. In DNA form, the CDR3 reads TGTGCCAGCAGCTTAGTAGCGGGAGGGCCAGATGAGCAGTTCTTC.

The chain is built from TRBV4-1 and TRBJ2-7; D is unclear. V gave up 1 base and J gave up 1 base, with 11 bases separating them. The germline CDR1 and CDR2 sequences are MGHRA and YSYEKL. This CDR3 is built from 15 residues. CDR3 coding DNA: TGCGCCAGCAGCCAAGGAGTGGGCCCTTCCTACGAGCAGTACTTC. This translates into CASSQGVGPSYEQYF.

The chain has TRBV9 and TRBJ1-2, with 7 positions matching TRBD1. This CDR3 contains 13 residues. CDR1 is SGDLS and CDR2 is YYNGEE in the germline V gene. Trimming cost V 2 bases and J 6 bases; bases outside gene matches: 4. The CDR3 loop is CASSVGTANGYTF. The CDR3 DNA reads TGTGCCAGCAGCGTTGGGACAGCGAATGGCTACACCTTC.

This chain connects TRBV5-5 to TRBJ2-1; 7 bases are a match to TRBD1. CDR3 length: 14 amino acids. Per germline, CDR1 SGHKS and CDR2 YYEKEE (reference sequence). The V segment lost 4 bases and the J segment 9 bases; nucleotides outside the gene matches: 10. CDR3 sequence: CASSQGDSVSEQFF. CDR3 DNA sequence: TGTGCCAGCAGCCAAGGGGACAGTGTAAGTGAGCAGTTCTTC. Full variable domain (remainder filled in from reference TRBV5-5 and TRBJ2-1): DAGVTQSPTHLIKTRGQQVTLRCSPISGHKSVSWYQQVLGQGPQFIFQYYEKEERGRGNFPDRFSARQFPNYSSELNVNALLLGDSALYLCASSQGDSVSEQFFGPGTRLTVL.

The rearrangement uses TRBV4-1 and TRBJ2-1; D is unresolved. CDR1 and CDR2 from the germline V gene are MGHRA and YSYEKL. Deletions cut 1 base from V and 5 bases from J, with 6 bases between. CDR3 length: 13 residues. The CDR3 protein is CASSQGRNNEQFF. CDR3 nucleotide sequence: TGCGCCAGCAGCCAAGGCAGGAACAATGAGCAGTTCTTC.

This rearrangement joins TRBV12-2 to TRBJ2-1; the D call TRBD1 from the table was never checked on the DNA. TRBV12-2 is tagged as a pseudogene. This CDR3 has 17 amino acids. CDR3 in amino acids: CASRSLRLGQCYNEQFF. The CDR3 DNA sequence: TGTGCAAGTCGCTCGTTGCGCTTGGGACAATGCTACAATGAGCAGTTCTTC.

The chain employs TRBV5-1 and TRBJ2-3, with D possibly being TRBD2 (6 bases). V lost 4 bases and J lost 4, with 10 bases in between. In germline, CDR1 is SGHRS, CDR2 YFSETQ. The CDR3 has 13 amino acids. The CDR3 sequence is CASSGGRPDTQYF. The CDR3 bases are TGCGCCAGCAGCGGAGGGAGGCCAGATACGCAGTATTTT.

The chain is built from TRBV7-2 and TRBJ1-2; unclear D gene. Trimming took 4 bases from V and 3 from J, leaving 12 bases between them. CDR1 SGHTA and CDR2 FQGNSA come from the germline V gene. The CDR3 length is 14 residues. The CDR3 reads CASSSALSDYGYTF. The CDR3 DNA reads TGTGCCAGCAGCTCCGCTCTGAGTGACTATGGCTACACCTTC.

The V call is TRBV4-3, the J call TRBJ2-5; 8 bases line up with TRBD2. TRBJ2-7 explains the end of the DNA better; the J call may be wrong. This CDR3 spans 16 amino acids. Germline V gives CDR1 LGHNA, CDR2 YSLEER. The CDR3, as DNA: TGCGCCAGCAGCCCTACGGTAGTAGCGGGATCCTACGAGCAGTACTTC. Its translation is CASSPTVVAGSYEQYF.

The sample holds a few counts of this clone. This chain connects TRBV6-6 to TRBJ1-1; the D is unclear. V was cut by 5 bases and J by 3 bases, with 7 bases left in between. This CDR3 contains 12 residues. The V gene's germline CDR1 is MNHNY and CDR2 SVGAGI (reference sequence). The CDR3 loop reads CASSQEYTEAFF. CDR3 DNA: TGTGCCAGCAGTCAGGAATACACTGAAGCTTTCTTT.

This sequence joins TRBV11-2 and TRBJ1-5; D gene unclear. The germline gives CDR1 SGHAT, CDR2 FQNNGV. The CDR3 is made up of 12 amino acids. Trimming stripped 4 bases from V and 7 bases from J, with 8 bases between. CDR3 in amino acids: CASSSRGQPQHF. CDR3 nucleotides: TGTGCCAGCAGCTCCAGAGGGCAGCCCCAGCATTTT.

The chain links TRBV14 to TRBJ1-1, with 7 bases that match TRBD1. This CDR3 spans 17 amino acids. Germline loops: CDR1 SGHDN, CDR2 FVKESK. J gave up 4 bases and V 4 bases, and 15 bases lay outside the gene matches. This CDR3 reads CASSLFRRATGSTEAFF. The CDR3 nucleotides are TGTGCCAGCAGCCTATTCCGCCGAGCGACAGGGTCCACTGAAGCTTTCTTT.

The V and J genes are TRBV11-3 and TRBJ2-1; 7 bases are a match to TRBD1. Germline V CDR1 and CDR2: SGHNT, YENEEA. The J segment lost 3 bases and the V segment lost 1 base, leaving 3 bases of the junction unmatched. The CDR3 has 15 amino acids. CDR3 region: CASSLGQGNYNEQFF. In nucleotides, the CDR3 is TGTGCCAGCAGCTTAGGACAGGGCAACTACAATGAGCAGTTCTTC.

The chain links TRBV20-1 to TRBJ2-7; D might be TRBD1 (6 bases). The CDR3 loop spans 11 amino acids. V dropped 6 bases and J dropped 5 bases, with 11 bases sitting between them. Germline V CDR1 and CDR2: DFQATT, SNEGSKA (reference sequence). The CDR3 loop is CSAPGQNEQYF. The CDR3 DNA sequence: TGCAGTGCACCAGGACAGAACGAGCAGTACTTC.

The rearrangement joins TRBV5-6 to TRBJ2-3, with 7 positions matching TRBD1. CDR1 and CDR2 from the germline V gene are SGHDT and YYEEEE. Trimming took 9 bases from V and 1 from J; bases not matched to a gene: 14. This CDR3 region has 16 residues. CDR3 DNA sequence: TGTGCCACCTCCACTGGATCAGGGGGAGGCACAGATACGCAGTATTTT. Protein sequence: CATSTGSGGGTDTQYF.

The rearrangement uses TRBV2 and TRBJ2-1; maybe TRBD1 (6 bases). The CDR3 extends over 14 amino acids. Germline V gene sequence: CDR1 SNHLY, CDR2 FYNNEI. Deletions cut 5 bases from V and 10 bases from J, with 18 bases between. CDR3 sequence: CASSTGKGSGEQFF. DNA for the CDR3: TGTGCCAGCAGTACAGGGAAGGGTTCAGGGGAGCAGTTCTTC.

This clone occurred once. The rearrangement joins TRBV5-1 to TRBJ2-5; 16 nucleotides agree with TRBD2. The CDR3 totals 18 residues. Per germline, CDR1 SGHRS and CDR2 YFSETQ. Germline trimming cut 0 bases from V and 2 bases from J; bases unmatched to any gene: 4. CDR3 DNA sequence: TGCGCCAGCAGCTTGGCCGGGACTAGCGGGAGGGGGCAAGAGACCCAGTACTTC. It yields the protein CASSLAGTSGRGQETQYF. The variable domain in full, with the rest retrieved from reference TRBV5-1 and TRBJ2-5, is KAGVTQTPRYLIKTRGQQVTLSCSPISGHRSVSWYQQTPGQGLQFLFEYFSETQRNKGNFPGRFSGRQFSNSRSEMNVSTLELGDSALYLCASSLAGTSGRGQETQYFGPGTRLLVL.

V gene TRBV7-9 combines with J gene TRBJ1-2, with D perhaps matching TRBD1 (5 bases). Looked up from germline, CDR1 is SEHNR and CDR2 is FQNEAQ (reference sequence). The CDR3 is 16 amino acids. Between the trimmed V and J ends, which lost 2 bases and 7 bases, there was a span of 20 bases. CDR3 residues: CASSLPAYRFQGGYTF. DNA of the CDR3: TGTGCCAGCAGCTTACCGGCATACCGATTCCAGGGTGGCTACACCTTC.

The genes are TRBV5-6 and TRBJ1-2; no reliable D call. In germline, CDR1 is SGHDT, CDR2 YYEEEE. The CDR3 runs 15 residues. Deletions cut 4 bases from V and 7 bases from J, with 20 bases between. The CDR3 DNA reads as TGTGCCAGCAGCCGACGGGCAGGAAGCGGTAGTGGCTACACCTTC. This codes for CASSRRAGSGSGYTF.

The genes are TRBV6-5 and TRBJ2-1, with 12 bases aligning to TRBD2. Germline loops: CDR1 MNHEY, CDR2 SVGAGI. CDR3 length: 15 amino acids. J gave up 5 bases and V 7 bases, and 6 bases lay outside the gene matches. The CDR3 sequence: CASTDGLAGNNEQFF. CDR3 nucleotides: TGTGCCAGCACCGACGGACTAGCGGGAAACAATGAGCAGTTCTTC.

The chain recombines TRBV27 with TRBJ1-1, with TRBD1 matching over 8 bases. Germline lookup yields CDR1 MNHEY and CDR2 SMNVEV (reference sequence). This CDR3 spans 14 amino acids. The J segment lost 8 bases and the V segment lost 4 bases, leaving 9 bases of the junction unmatched. CDR3 sequence: CASSSNNRGSEAFF. The DNA of the CDR3 is TGTGCCAGCAGTTCGAACAACAGGGGGTCCGAAGCTTTCTTT.

This clone was counted a few times. This chain uses TRBV7-2 with TRBJ2-5; D is ambiguous. CDR3 length: 11 residues. V dropped 7 bases and J dropped 5 bases, with 8 bases sitting between them. Germline assignment: CDR1 SGHTA and CDR2 FQGNSA. Here the CDR3 reads CASIYLETQYF. As DNA, the CDR3 is TGTGCCAGCATCTATCTTGAGACCCAGTACTTC.

The chain joins TRBV4-2 to TRBJ1-5; 7 bases line up with TRBD1. V lost 0 bases, J lost 2 bases, and 4 bases stayed unmatched. Germline V lookup: CDR1 LGHNA, CDR2 YNFKEQ. This CDR3 has 16 amino acids. CDR3 protein: CASSQDPQGGNQPQHF. DNA of the CDR3: TGTGCCAGCAGCCAAGATCCCCAGGGGGGCAATCAGCCCCAGCATTTT.